This T cell receptor beta chain was documented in a study of technical replicates of blood from a handful of donors. Measured with immunoSEQ multiplex PCR; TCRdb has only the in-frame clones, and not every one. The repertoire holds 75,000 or so clones, with more than 85% as singletons. The CDR3 spans 15 residues. The V gene lost 3 bases and the J gene lost 5 bases, with 14 bases spanning the gap. The germline V gene encodes CDR1 SGHTA and CDR2 FQGNSA. The receptor was derived from a human donor in good health. The chain recombines TRBV7-2 with TRBJ1-5; D is perhaps TRBD1 (6 bases). Specimen: T cells isolated from PBMCs. The CDR3 region has the DNA TGTGCCAGCAGCTTCGGGGGGCGGTGGGATCAGCCCCAGCATTTT. Protein product: CASSFGGRWDQPQHF.